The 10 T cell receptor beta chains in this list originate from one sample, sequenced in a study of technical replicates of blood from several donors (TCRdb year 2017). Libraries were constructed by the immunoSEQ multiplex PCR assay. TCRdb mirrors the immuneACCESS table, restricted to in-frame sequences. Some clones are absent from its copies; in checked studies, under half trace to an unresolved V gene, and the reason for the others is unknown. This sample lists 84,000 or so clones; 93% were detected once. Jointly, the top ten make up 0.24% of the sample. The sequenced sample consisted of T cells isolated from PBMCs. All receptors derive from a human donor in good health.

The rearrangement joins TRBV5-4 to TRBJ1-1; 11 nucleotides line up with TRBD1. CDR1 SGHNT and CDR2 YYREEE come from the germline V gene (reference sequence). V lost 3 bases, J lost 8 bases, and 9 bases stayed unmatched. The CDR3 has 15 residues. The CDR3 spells CASSSGQGAKGEAFF. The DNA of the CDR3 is TGTGCCAGCAGCTCAGGACAGGGGGCCAAGGGCGAAGCTTTCTTT.

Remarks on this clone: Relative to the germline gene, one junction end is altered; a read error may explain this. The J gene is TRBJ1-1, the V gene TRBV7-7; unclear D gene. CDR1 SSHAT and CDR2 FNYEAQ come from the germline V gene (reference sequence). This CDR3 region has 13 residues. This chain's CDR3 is CASSLEANTEAFF. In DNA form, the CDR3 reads TGTGCTAGCAGCTTAGAAGCGAACACTGAAGCTTTCTTT. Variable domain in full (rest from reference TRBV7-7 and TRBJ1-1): GAGVSQSPRYKVTKRGQDVTLRCDPISSHATLYWYQQALGQGPEFLTYFNYEAQPDKSGLPSDRFSAERPEGSISTLTIQRTEQRDSAMYRCASSLEANTEAFFGQGTRLTVV.

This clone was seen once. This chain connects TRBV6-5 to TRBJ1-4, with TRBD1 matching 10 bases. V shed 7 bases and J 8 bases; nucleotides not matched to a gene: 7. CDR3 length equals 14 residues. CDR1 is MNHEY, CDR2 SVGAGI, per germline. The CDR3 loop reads CASTYDRGQEKLFF. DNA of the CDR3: TGTGCCAGCACTTATGACAGGGGGCAGGAAAAACTGTTTTTT.

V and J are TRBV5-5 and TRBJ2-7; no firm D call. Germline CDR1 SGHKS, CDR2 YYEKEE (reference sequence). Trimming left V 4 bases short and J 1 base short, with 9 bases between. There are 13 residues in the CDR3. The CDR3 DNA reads TGTGCCAGCAGCACTCCAGCGTCCTACGAGCAGTACTTC. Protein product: CASSTPASYEQYF.

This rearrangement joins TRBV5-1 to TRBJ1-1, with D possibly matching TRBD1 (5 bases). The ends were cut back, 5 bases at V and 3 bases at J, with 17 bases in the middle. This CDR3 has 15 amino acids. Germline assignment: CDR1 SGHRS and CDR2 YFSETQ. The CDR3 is CASRVTQASDTEAFF. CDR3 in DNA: TGCGCCAGCAGAGTCACACAGGCATCGGACACTGAAGCTTTCTTT.

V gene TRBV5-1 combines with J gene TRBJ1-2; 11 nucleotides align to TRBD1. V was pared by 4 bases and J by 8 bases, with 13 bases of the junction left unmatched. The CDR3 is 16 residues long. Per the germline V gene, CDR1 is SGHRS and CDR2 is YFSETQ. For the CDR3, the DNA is TGCGCCAGCAGCGACGGGACAGGGGGTTTTCTAGGCGGCTACACCTTC. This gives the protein CASSDGTGGFLGGYTF.

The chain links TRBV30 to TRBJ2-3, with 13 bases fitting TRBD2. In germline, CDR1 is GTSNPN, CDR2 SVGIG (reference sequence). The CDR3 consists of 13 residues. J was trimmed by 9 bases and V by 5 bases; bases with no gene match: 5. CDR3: CAWGKTSGGTQYF. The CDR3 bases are TGTGCCTGGGGAAAGACTAGCGGGGGGACGCAGTATTTT.

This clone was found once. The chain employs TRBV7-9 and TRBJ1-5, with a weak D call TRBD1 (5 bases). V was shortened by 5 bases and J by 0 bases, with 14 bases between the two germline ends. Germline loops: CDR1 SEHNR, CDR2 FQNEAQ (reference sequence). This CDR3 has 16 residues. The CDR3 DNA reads TGTGCCAGCAGCCGGGGGGGGACGGGTAGCAATCAGCCCCAGCATTTT. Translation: CASSRGGTGSNQPQHF.

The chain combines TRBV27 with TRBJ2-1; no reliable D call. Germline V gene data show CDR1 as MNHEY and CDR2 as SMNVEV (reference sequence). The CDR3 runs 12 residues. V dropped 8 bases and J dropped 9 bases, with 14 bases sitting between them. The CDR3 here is CASSATFGEQFF. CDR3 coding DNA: TGTGCCAGCTCCGCAACGTTCGGTGAGCAGTTCTTC.

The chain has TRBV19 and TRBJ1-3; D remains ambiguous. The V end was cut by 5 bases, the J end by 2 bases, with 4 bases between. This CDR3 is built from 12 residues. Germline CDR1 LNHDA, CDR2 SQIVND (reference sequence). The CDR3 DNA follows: TGTGCCAGTAGTTTCGCTGGAAACACCATATATTTT. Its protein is CASSFAGNTIYF.